The 14 T cell receptor beta chains presented below share a single source sample, sequenced in a study of response to subunit inactivated influenza vaccine. TCRdb reprocessed the RT-PCR reads via MiXCR and lists one record per CDR3 protein. Of around 200,000 distinct CDR3 sequences listed, about 9% were seen once; the top ten hold under 13%. Material: non-naive T cells sorted from PBMCs, obtained on the day of vaccination. The receptors stem from a man aged 50-60 years who received an inactivated influenza vaccine.

This clonotype was picked up many times. The J gene is TRBJ2-2, the V gene TRBV20-1; D unresolved. V was cut by 1 base and J by 5 bases, with 11 bases left in between. Germline V gene data show CDR1 as DFQATT and CDR2 as SNEGSKA (reference sequence). There are 14 residues in the CDR3. This CDR3 reads CSARGSLETGELFF. For the CDR3, the DNA is TGCAGTGCTAGAGGGAGCCTAGAAACCGGGGAGCTGTTTTTT.

This clonotype was detected only a few times. This rearrangement joins TRBV25-1 to TRBJ2-5; 9 positions agree with TRBD1. The CDR3 length is 17 residues. The germline CDR1 and CDR2 sequences are MGHDK and SYGVNS. The V gene end was trimmed by 2 bases and the J gene end by 1 base; junction bases not matched to a gene: 8. The CDR3 coding sequence is TGTGCCAGCAGTGAAGTTTGGGGGACAGGGACCCAAGAGACCCAGTACTTC. Amino acids: CASSEVWGTGTQETQYF. Based on the CDR3 plus reference TRBV25-1 and TRBJ2-5, the full variable domain is EADIYQTPRYLVIGTGKKITLECSQTMGHDKMYWYQQDPGMELHLIHYSYGVNSTEKGDLSSESTVSRIRTEHFPLTLESARPSHTSQYLCASSEVWGTGTQETQYFGPGTRLLVL.

This clonotype was seen only a few times. The CDR3 loop reads CASRLDNYGYTF. The CDR3 nucleotides are TGTGCCAGCAGGCTTGACAACTATGGCTACACCTTC. The chain joins TRBV7-9 to TRBJ1-2; D not resolved. The V end was cut by 6 bases, the J end by 2 bases, with 7 bases between. The CDR3 has 12 residues. Germline CDR1 reads SEHNR; CDR2 reads FQNEAQ (reference sequence).

This clonotype occurred a few times. Compared with germline, one end of the junction differs, possibly owing to a read error. J is TRBJ2-7 and V is TRBV3-1; 9 bases line up with TRBD2. The CDR3 covers 14 residues. Germline V lookup: CDR1 LGHDT, CDR2 YNNKEL (reference sequence). The CDR3, as DNA: TGTTCCAGCAGCTCTATAGCGGGAGCTGGCGAGCAGTACTTC. Its translation is CSSSSIAGAGEQYF.

The V and J genes are TRBV6-2 or TRBV6-3 and TRBJ2-7; 7 bases line up with TRBD2. V dropped 9 bases and J dropped 5; count of bases not matched to a gene: 13. Germline assignment: CDR1 MNHEY and CDR2 SVGEGT. This CDR3 spans 14 amino acids. The CDR3 DNA is TGTGCCAGTCAGAGTTTCGGGACTAACCACGAGCAGTACTTC. Translation: CASQSFGTNHEQYF.

This chain connects TRBV6-2 or TRBV6-3 to TRBJ2-5; tentatively, D is TRBD1 or TRBD2 (5 bases each). CDR1 and CDR2 from the germline V gene are MNHEY and SVGEGT. The CDR3 consists of 14 residues. Deletions cut 8 bases from V and 7 bases from J, with 20 bases between. The CDR3 bases are TGTGCCAGCGGGTTAGGGGCCCCGGAGGTGACCCAGTACTTC. Translated: CASGLGAPEVTQYF.

The J gene is TRBJ2-5, the V gene TRBV20-1; D is ambiguous. V gave up 3 bases and J gave up 2 bases, with 10 bases separating them. This CDR3 contains 13 residues. Germline CDR1 DFQATT, CDR2 SNEGSKA (reference sequence). The chain's CDR3 is CSASDILQETQYF. The CDR3 nucleotides are TGCAGTGCTAGCGATATACTTCAAGAGACCCAGTACTTC.

This clonotype has just a few counts. The chain links TRBV5-6 to TRBJ1-3; possibly TRBD1 for D (6 bases). Germline-derived CDR1 and CDR2 are SGHDT and YYEEEE. The CDR3 contains 14 residues. Trimming stripped 0 bases from V and 2 bases from J, with 6 bases between. CDR3 DNA: TGTGCCAGCAGCTTGGGGGACACTGGAAACACCATATATTTT. Its translation: CASSLGDTGNTIYF. The full variable domain, completed using reference TRBV5-6 and TRBJ1-3, is DAGVTQSPTHLIKTRGQQVTLRCSPKSGHDTVSWYQQALGQGPQFIFQYYEEEERQRGNFPDRFSGHQFPNYSSELNVNALLLGDSALYLCASSLGDTGNTIYFGEGSWLTVV.

This clonotype was observed a handful of times. The chain carries TRBV4-2 and TRBJ2-7, with 8 nucleotides matching TRBD2. Germline V gene lookup returns CDR1 LGHNA and CDR2 YNFKEQ. There are 16 residues in the CDR3. V lost 0 bases to trimming and J lost 5 bases; unmatched junction nucleotides: 9. The CDR3 spells CASSQDLVAGPHEQYF. The CDR3 DNA sequence: TGTGCCAGCAGCCAAGATCTAGTAGCGGGACCCCACGAGCAGTACTTC.

This clonotype came up many times. This chain uses TRBV12-3 or TRBV12-4 with TRBJ1-5; no clear D gene. Trimming removed 3 bases from V and 5 bases from J, with 5 bases in between. This CDR3 is 12 amino acids long. In DNA form, the CDR3 reads TGTGCCAGCAGTTTCGGGGATCAGCCCCAGCATTTT. It is translated as CASSFGDQPQHF.

This chain uses TRBV5-6 with TRBJ2-7, with D maybe TRBD2 (7 bases). The CDR3 loop spans 19 amino acids. Per the germline V gene, CDR1 is SGHDT and CDR2 is YYEEEE. With 4 bases removed from V and 5 bases from J, the gap between germline ends came to 31 bases. The CDR3 nucleotides are TGTGCCAGCAGCCTGAGGGGGGTGTGGTCCCGGGACTACCAAGACGAGCAGTACTTC. Amino acid sequence: CASSLRGVWSRDYQDEQYF. The whole variable domain, filled in from reference TRBV5-6 and TRBJ2-7, reads DAGVTQSPTHLIKTRGQQVTLRCSPKSGHDTVSWYQQALGQGPQFIFQYYEEEERQRGNFPDRFSGHQFPNYSSELNVNALLLGDSALYLCASSLRGVWSRDYQDEQYFGPGTRLTVT.

This clonotype has a handful of counts. The chain combines TRBV12-3 or TRBV12-4 with TRBJ2-5, with a weak D call TRBD2 (6 bases). The CDR3 has 15 amino acids. The V and J ends lost 0 bases and 2 bases respectively, with 10 bases between them. The CDR3 region has the DNA TGTGCCAGCAGTTTAGCAACCAGCGGGCAAGAGACCCAGTACTTC. Encoded protein: CASSLATSGQETQYF.

This clonotype was counted many times. The rearrangement joins TRBV5-1 to TRBJ2-7; TRBD1 matches 8 bases. This CDR3 is built from 16 residues. In germline, CDR1 is SGHRS, CDR2 YFSETQ. The junction had 9 bases not matched to a gene; V was cut back by 2 bases and J by 2 bases. The CDR3 region is CASSFPRTGNPYEQYF. CDR3 coding DNA: TGCGCCAGCAGCTTCCCTCGGACAGGGAATCCCTACGAGCAGTACTTC.

Of note for this clonotype: A read error may produce the germline difference seen at one junction end. This rearrangement joins TRBV12-3 or TRBV12-4 to TRBJ2-5; 11 nucleotides align to TRBD2. This CDR3 has 15 amino acids. The CDR3 sequence is CASSLAGGPRETQYF. DNA for the CDR3: TGTGCCAGCAGCTTAGCGGGGGGGCCGCGAGAGACCCAGTACTTC.